Sequencing of this TCR beta chain was carried out in a study of blood T cell repertoires in COVID-19. Across the whole study: Samples representing acute and convalescent COVID-19 were sourced from the United States, Italy and Spain. Sample material is recorded as cDNA or gDNA derived from T cells, B-cell-depleted T cells, or PBMCs.

Original data processing: From reference gene primer amplification, estimates of nucleated cell counts were derived. Method: immunoSEQ multiplex PCR; TCRdb's copy keeps in-frame clones and lacks some. For V, J and clone size, that table is used; D and trimming come from the DNA. The sample carries fewer than 250,000 clones, nearly 90% recorded once. Recovered status applied to Cohort 3 donors who had two consecutive negative PCRs. It also applied to those with clearance or with symptom resolution. The CDR3 sequence is 13 residues long. V lost 6 bases and J lost 1, with 10 bases in between. Per the germline V gene, CDR1 is MDHEN and CDR2 is SYDVKM. There are a few counts of this clone.

The receptor was derived from a man in his thirties or forties who had recovered from COVID-19. Sequencing input: PBMCs or T cells enriched from blood (not recorded which). V and J are TRBV28 and TRBJ2-7, with D possibly being TRBD1 (6 bases). CDR3: CASRTGSSYEQYF. The CDR3 nucleotides are TGTGCCAGCAGGACAGGATCATCCTACGAGCAGTACTTC. The variable domain in full, completed from reference TRBV28 and TRBJ2-7, reads DVKVTQSSRYLVKRTGEKVFLECVQDMDHENMFWYRQDPGLGLRLIYFSYDVKMKEKGDIPEGYSVSREKKERFSLILESASTNQTSMYLCASRTGSSYEQYFGPGTRLTVT.